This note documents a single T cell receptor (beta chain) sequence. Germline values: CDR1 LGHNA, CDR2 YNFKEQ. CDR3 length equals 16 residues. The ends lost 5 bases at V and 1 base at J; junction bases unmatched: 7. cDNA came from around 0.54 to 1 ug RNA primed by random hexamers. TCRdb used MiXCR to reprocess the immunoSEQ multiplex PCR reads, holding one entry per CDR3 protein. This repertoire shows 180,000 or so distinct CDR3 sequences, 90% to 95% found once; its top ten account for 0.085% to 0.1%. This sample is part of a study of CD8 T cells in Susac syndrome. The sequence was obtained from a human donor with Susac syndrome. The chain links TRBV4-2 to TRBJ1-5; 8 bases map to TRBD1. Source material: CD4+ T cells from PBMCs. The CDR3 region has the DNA TGTGCCAGCAGCGGGCAGGGGGCGCAGAGCAATCAGCCCCAGCATTTT. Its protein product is CASSGQGAQSNQPQHF.